These 27 T cell receptor beta chains share one sample of origin, sequenced in a study of CD8 T cells in ankylosing spondylitis. General study results and limits: There was a TCR beta motif, made of 7 to 9 highly homologous variants, that appeared characteristic of ankylosing spondylitis blood.

TCRdb independently ran MiXCR on the 5' RACE reads; one entry per CDR3 protein. Altogether 750,000 to 850,000 distinct CDR3 sequences are present, 10% to 15% being singletons, with the ten largest covering less than 0.65%. These receptors' antigens are unknown. Sequencing was performed on blood, either unsorted or a sorted T cell fraction (not recorded which). The receptors come from a male donor with ankylosing spondylitis.

The rearrangement uses TRBV6-1 and TRBJ1-1; no clear D gene. V lost 7 bases and J lost 2, with 26 bases in between. Germline assignment: CDR1 MNHNS and CDR2 SASEGT. This CDR3 contains 18 residues. Here the CDR3 reads CASILTLRSGRTNTEAFF. The CDR3 DNA reads as TGTGCCAGCATTCTAACACTCAGATCGGGTCGAACCAACACTGAAGCTTTCTTT.

The table lists this clonotype with a few counts. The V call is TRBV20-1, the J call TRBJ2-4; unclear D gene. CDR3 length equals 13 residues. Germline lookup yields CDR1 DFQATT and CDR2 SNEGSKA (reference sequence). The V end was cut by 3 bases, the J end by 0 bases, with 6 bases between. CDR3 DNA: TGCAGTGCTAGGAAGGAAGCCAAAAACATTCAGTACTTC. Encoded protein: CSARKEAKNIQYF.

This clonotype was counted only a few times. The gene calls are TRBV7-2 and TRBJ1-2, with TRBD1 matching 8 bases. Germline V CDR1 and CDR2: SGHTA, FQGNSA. The CDR3 has 15 amino acids. V dropped 5 bases and J dropped 0; count of bases not matched to a gene: 5. The CDR3 bases are TGTGCCAGCAGCGCCCGGACAGGGACTAACTATGGCTACACCTTC. It codes for CASSARTGTNYGYTF.

This clonotype occurred many times. The chain recombines TRBV20-1 with TRBJ2-3; 8 bases fit TRBD1. Germline CDR1 and CDR2: DFQATT and SNEGSKA (reference sequence). The CDR3 is made up of 14 amino acids. V shed 5 bases and J 1 base; nucleotides not matched to a gene: 5. The CDR3 here is CSAQPGQGTDTQYF. CDR3 coding DNA: TGCAGTGCTCAACCGGGACAGGGCACAGATACGCAGTATTTT.

The sample holds a few counts of this clonotype. The J gene is TRBJ2-7, the V gene TRBV6-2 or TRBV6-3; D gene ambiguous. The CDR3 spans 12 residues. The V and J ends lost 2 bases and 6 bases respectively, with 8 bases between them. The germline gives CDR1 MNHEY, CDR2 SVGEGT. The CDR3 DNA follows: TGTGCCAGCAGTTACCAGCCGGGCGAGCAGTACTTC. Protein sequence: CASSYQPGEQYF.

The table lists this clonotype with many counts. J is TRBJ2-1 and V is TRBV12-3 or TRBV12-4; D possibly corresponds to TRBD2 (7 bases). The CDR3 sequence is 15 residues long. V was shortened by 1 base and J by 5 bases, with 12 bases between the two germline ends. The CDR3 bases are TGTGCCAGCAGTTTAGGTGGGGGGGCAAACAATGAGCAGTTCTTC. Its protein is CASSLGGGANNEQFF.

This clonotype was seen only a few times. This rearrangement joins TRBV20-1 to TRBJ2-2; no definite D call. V lost 5 bases, J lost 2 bases, and 12 bases lay in between. CDR1 and CDR2 from the germline V gene are DFQATT and SNEGSKA (reference sequence). This CDR3 is 14 amino acids long. CDR3 nucleotide sequence: TGCAGTGCTTTGGGCTTCACTAACACCGGGGAGCTGTTTTTT. Translation: CSALGFTNTGELFF.

This clonotype was recorded many times. The chain joins TRBV3-1 to TRBJ1-1; 7 nucleotides align to TRBD1. Germline CDR1 is LGHDT and CDR2 is YNNKEL (reference sequence). J lost 3 bases, V lost 8 bases, and 6 bases had no gene match. CDR3 length equals 13 residues. DNA of the CDR3: TGTGCCAGCTCACCCACAGGGGACACTGAAGCTTTCTTT. It yields the protein CASSPTGDTEAFF. Variable domain in full (rest from reference TRBV3-1 and TRBJ1-1): DTAVSQTPKYLVTQMGNDKSIKCEQNLGHDTMYWYKQDSKKFLKIMFSYNNKELIINETVPNRFSPKSPDKAHLNLHINSLELGDSAVYFCASSPTGDTEAFFGQGTRLTVV.

This clonotype was counted between two and nine times. The V and J genes are TRBV20-1 and TRBJ2-3; 7 nucleotides agree with TRBD2. The CDR3 is made up of 14 amino acids. CDR1 is DFQATT, CDR2 SNEGSKA, per germline (reference sequence). After removal of 1 base from V and 4 bases from J, the junction contained 5 bases not matched to a gene. In DNA form, the CDR3 reads TGCAGTGCTAGAGTTGCGGGAGTGCCAGATACGCAGTATTTT. Encoded protein: CSARVAGVPDTQYF.

In this sample, this clonotype turned up a few times. The gene calls are TRBV4-3 and TRBJ2-1; 13 nucleotides match TRBD2. V shed 1 base, J shed 8 bases, and the junction held 5 bases outside the gene matches. Germline V lookup: CDR1 LGHNA, CDR2 YSLEER. This CDR3 is 16 amino acids long. The CDR3 DNA sequence: TGCGCCAGCAGCCAAGGTCGGACTAGCGGGAGTGATGAGCAGTTCTTC. The encoded protein is CASSQGRTSGSDEQFF.

The genes are TRBV10-3 and TRBJ2-6; 9 nucleotides agree with TRBD1. The CDR3 spans 17 residues. V shed 3 bases and J 0 bases; nucleotides not matched to a gene: 3. Germline-derived CDR1 and CDR2 are ENHRY and SYGVKD. CDR3 in amino acids: CAISEGTGRSGANVLTF. CDR3 sequence (DNA): TGTGCCATCAGTGAAGGGACAGGGCGCTCTGGGGCCAACGTCCTGACTTTC.

The J gene is TRBJ1-1, the V gene TRBV5-1; 10 nucleotides align to TRBD1. This CDR3 region has 18 residues. Germline V CDR1 and CDR2: SGHRS, YFSETQ. The V segment lost 0 bases and the J segment 0 bases; nucleotides outside the gene matches: 8. The CDR3: CASSLVGQGLGMNTEAFF. The CDR3 nucleotides read TGCGCCAGCAGCTTGGTGGGACAGGGGTTGGGGATGAACACTGAAGCTTTCTTT.

V usage is TRBV21-1 and J usage is TRBJ1-2; TRBD1 is the table's D call and was not checked against the DNA. TRBV21-1 is designated a pseudogene. The CDR3 consists of 15 residues. CDR3 bases: TGTGCCAGCAGCACCCCAATACAGGGGGGCTATGGCTACACCTTC. Its translation is CASSTPIQGGYGYTF.

The sample holds many counts of this clonotype. The chain couples TRBV5-1 to TRBJ2-1, with D hard to call. This CDR3 region has 13 residues. The germline CDR1 and CDR2 sequences are SGHRS and YFSETQ. V lost 4 bases, J lost 4 bases, and 9 bases lay in between. CDR3 protein: CASSILSYNEQFF. The CDR3 DNA reads as TGCGCCAGCAGCATCCTGTCATACAATGAGCAGTTCTTC.

This clonotype has ten or more counts. The chain links TRBV6-1 to TRBJ1-4, with TRBD1 matching over 9 bases. In germline, CDR1 is MNHNS, CDR2 SASEGT. The J segment lost 10 bases and the V segment lost 5 bases, leaving 5 bases of the junction unmatched. The CDR3 has 13 amino acids. The chain's CDR3 is CASSRTGDGKLFF. CDR3 coding DNA: TGTGCCAGCAGTCGGACAGGGGACGGAAAACTGTTTTTT.

This clonotype occurred many times. This chain uses TRBV20-1 with TRBJ2-3; D uncertain. This CDR3 contains 12 residues. CDR1 is DFQATT, CDR2 SNEGSKA, per germline (reference sequence). The ends were cut back, 2 bases at V and 8 bases at J, with 11 bases in the middle. The CDR3 here is CSARPVRATQYF. Here the CDR3 DNA reads TGCAGTGCTAGACCTGTAAGGGCTACGCAGTATTTT.

For this clonotype: This may be a read error: a much more frequent sequence differs by one nucleotide. The chain is built from TRBV29-1 and TRBJ2-7; a possible D gene is TRBD2 (5 bases). Trimming left V 5 bases short and J 0 bases short, with 11 bases between. Germline CDR1 reads SQVTM; CDR2 reads ANQGSEA. The CDR3 contains 13 residues. The CDR3: CSVWRTLSYEQYF. The CDR3 region has the DNA TGCAGCGTTTGGAGGACTCTCTCCTACGAGCAGTACTTC.

The gene calls are TRBV20-1 and TRBJ2-1; the D is unclear. The germline V and J ends were trimmed by 3 bases and 7 bases, with 13 bases remaining between them. This CDR3 spans 13 amino acids. Germline assignment: CDR1 DFQATT and CDR2 SNEGSKA (reference sequence). As DNA, the CDR3 is TGCAGTGCTAGTTACGGGCACGCGAATGAGCAGTTCTTC. This encodes CSASYGHANEQFF.

The CDR3 here is CASSSIEGTLNYGYTF. In DNA form, the CDR3 reads TGTGCCAGCAGCTCCATCGAAGGGACACTAAACTATGGCTACACCTTC. V gene TRBV5-5 combines with J gene TRBJ1-2, with D maybe TRBD1 (6 bases). Trimming pared 3 bases from V and 2 bases from J, leaving 17 bases between. The CDR3 is 16 amino acids. Germline V gene data show CDR1 as SGHKS and CDR2 as YYEKEE (reference sequence).

The rearrangement uses TRBV18 and TRBJ2-1; TRBD1 might be the D (6 bases). The CDR3 runs 14 residues. From germline, CDR1 is KGHSH and CDR2 LQKENI. The germline V and J ends were trimmed by 2 bases and 10 bases, with 15 bases remaining between them. The CDR3 loop reads CASSPVTGLREQFF. The CDR3 nucleotides read TGTGCCAGCTCACCAGTGACAGGCCTACGGGAGCAGTTCTTC.

This clonotype has a handful of counts. J is TRBJ1-4 and V is TRBV28; D may be TRBD1 (6 bases). Per germline, CDR1 MDHEN and CDR2 SYDVKM. CDR3 length equals 15 residues. The germline V and J ends were trimmed by 5 bases and 0 bases, with 10 bases remaining between them. CDR3 nucleotides: TGTGCCAGCAGTCCTTGGGGGCCAACTAATGAAAAACTGTTTTTT. Translation: CASSPWGPTNEKLFF. The variable domain in full, completed from reference TRBV28 and TRBJ1-4, reads DVKVTQSSRYLVKRTGEKVFLECVQDMDHENMFWYRQDPGLGLRLIYFSYDVKMKEKGDIPEGYSVSREKKERFSLILESASTNQTSMYLCASSPWGPTNEKLFFGSGTQLSVL.

V and J are TRBV25-1 and TRBJ2-5; D possibly uses TRBD1 or TRBD2 (5 bases each). Germline CDR1 MGHDK, CDR2 SYGVNS. Between the trimmed V and J ends, which lost 5 bases and 4 bases, there was a span of 11 bases. CDR3 length equals 13 residues. The CDR3 coding sequence is TGTGCCAGCAGTACCCTGGGGGTAGAGACCCAGTACTTC. This translates into CASSTLGVETQYF.

The chain employs TRBV20-1 and TRBJ2-7; D uncertain. The V end lost 0 bases, the J end lost 7 bases, and 10 bases lay between the germline ends. Germline loops: CDR1 DFQATT, CDR2 SNEGSKA (reference sequence). CDR3 length: 12 amino acids. CDR3 DNA: TGCAGTGCTAGAGATTACGCGGATGAGCAGTACTTC. Translation gives CSARDYADEQYF.

There are a few counts of this clonotype. The chain has TRBV20-1 and TRBJ2-7; D might be TRBD2 (6 bases). Trimming stripped 6 bases from V and 4 bases from J, with 16 bases between. The CDR3 contains 13 residues. Germline V gene lookup returns CDR1 DFQATT and CDR2 SNEGSKA (reference sequence). CDR3 in amino acids: CSATPGLDYEQYF. For the CDR3, the DNA is TGCAGTGCAACCCCGGGACTCGATTACGAGCAGTACTTC.

Ten or more counts support this clonotype. The chain is built from TRBV29-1 and TRBJ2-5; D possibly uses TRBD1 or TRBD2 (5 bases each). The CDR3 contains 14 residues. The germline CDR1 and CDR2 sequences are SQVTM and ANQGSEA. Trimming stripped 6 bases from V and 5 bases from J, with 19 bases between. CDR3 nucleotide sequence: TGCAGCGTGGGCGTGGGGACGCCAGGGGAGACCCAGTACTTC. It yields the protein CSVGVGTPGETQYF.

This clonotype was seen a few times. The chain carries TRBV20-1 and TRBJ2-5; D is unclear. The V gene's germline CDR1 is DFQATT and CDR2 SNEGSKA (reference sequence). Trimming cost V 6 bases and J 4 bases, with 12 bases left between them. The CDR3 is 12 residues long. The CDR3 nucleotides read TGCAGTGCCGAGAGTCGAGGAGAGACCCAGTACTTC. It encodes CSAESRGETQYF.

The table lists this clonotype with many counts. V usage is TRBV4-3 and J usage is TRBJ2-1, with D unclear. This CDR3 is built from 15 residues. Trimming stripped 0 bases from V and 5 bases from J, with 11 bases between. CDR1 and CDR2 (germline): LGHNA, YSLEER. CDR3 amino acids: CASSQDRSYNNEQFF. In DNA form, the CDR3 reads TGCGCCAGCAGCCAAGATCGTAGCTATAACAATGAGCAGTTCTTC.